This entry features one T cell receptor (beta chain) sequence. The antigen is not known. Germline V gene sequence: CDR1 SQVTM, CDR2 ANQGSEA. CDR3 size: 11 residues. This sample is part of a study of identical twins. Study-wide findings and caveats: One should note that invariant MAIT and iNKT cells could partly confound zero-insertion analyses.

One entry per CDR3 protein, called by TCRdb with MiXCR from the 5' RACE reads. The table lists 1.5 million or so distinct CDR3 sequences, less than 40% of them singletons. This chain links TRBV29-1 with TRBJ2-5, with 8 nucleotides matching TRBD1. The end of the DNA aligns better with TRBJ2-7, so the J call may be wrong. This receptor was obtained from a newborn girl in good health. The sequencing input was cord blood. CDR3 sequence reads: CSVRTGNEQYF. Here the CDR3 DNA reads TGCAGCGTGCGGACAGGGAACGAGCAGTACTTC.